What follows is one T cell receptor beta chain and its context. CDR1 and CDR2 from the germline V gene are SQVTM and ANQGSEA. Trimming stripped 3 bases from V and 4 bases from J, with 13 bases between. This CDR3 spans 13 amino acids. These data come from a study of CD8 T cells in Susac syndrome. Reverse transcription used about 0.45 to 1 ug RNA and random hexamers. Coverage of TCR beta CDR3 amplification by immunoSEQ multiplex PCR extended to 54 Vbeta and 13 Jbeta. TCRdb reanalysed the immunoSEQ multiplex PCR reads using MiXCR and keeps one entry per CDR3 protein. The sample lists just over 150,000 distinct CDR3 sequences; nearly 97% were seen once.

V and J are TRBV29-1 and TRBJ2-7; D might be TRBD1 or TRBD2, each matching 6 bases. Material: CD8+ T cells from PBMCs. The origin of this receptor is a human donor with multiple sclerosis. The CDR3, as DNA: TGCAGCGTTGATCTGGGGGGCTCGTACGAGCAGTACTTC. Its translation is CSVDLGGSYEQYF.